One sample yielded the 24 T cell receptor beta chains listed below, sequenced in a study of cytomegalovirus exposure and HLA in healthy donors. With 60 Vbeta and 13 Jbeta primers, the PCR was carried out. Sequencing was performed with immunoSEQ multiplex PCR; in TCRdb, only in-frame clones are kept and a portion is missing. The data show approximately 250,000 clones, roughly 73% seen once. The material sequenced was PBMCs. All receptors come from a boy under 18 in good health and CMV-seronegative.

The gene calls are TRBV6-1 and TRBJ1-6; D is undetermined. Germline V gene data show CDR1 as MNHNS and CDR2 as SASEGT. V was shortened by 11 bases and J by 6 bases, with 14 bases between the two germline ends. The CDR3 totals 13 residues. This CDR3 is CAYRVESNSPLHF. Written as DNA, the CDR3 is TGTGCCTATCGGGTAGAAAGTAATTCACCCCTCCACTTT.

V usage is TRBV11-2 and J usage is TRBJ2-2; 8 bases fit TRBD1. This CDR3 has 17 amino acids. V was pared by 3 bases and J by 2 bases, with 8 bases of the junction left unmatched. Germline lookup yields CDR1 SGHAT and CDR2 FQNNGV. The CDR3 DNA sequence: TGTGCCAGCAGCTTTCCTCGGACAGGGCCCAACACCGGGGAGCTGTTTTTT. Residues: CASSFPRTGPNTGELFF.

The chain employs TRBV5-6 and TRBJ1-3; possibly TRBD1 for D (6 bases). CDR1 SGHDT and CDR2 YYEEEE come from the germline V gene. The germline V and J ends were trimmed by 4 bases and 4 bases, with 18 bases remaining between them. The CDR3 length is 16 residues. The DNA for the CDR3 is TGTGCCAGCAGCCCGAGGGCGGGGGCATCCGGAAACACCATATATTTT. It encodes CASSPRAGASGNTIYF.

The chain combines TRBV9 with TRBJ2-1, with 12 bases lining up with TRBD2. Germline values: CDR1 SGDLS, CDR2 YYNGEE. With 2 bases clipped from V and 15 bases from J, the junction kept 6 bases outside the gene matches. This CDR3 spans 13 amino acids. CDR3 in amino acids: CASSVGLAGIAFF. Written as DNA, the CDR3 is TGTGCCAGCAGCGTCGGACTAGCGGGGATAGCGTTCTTC.

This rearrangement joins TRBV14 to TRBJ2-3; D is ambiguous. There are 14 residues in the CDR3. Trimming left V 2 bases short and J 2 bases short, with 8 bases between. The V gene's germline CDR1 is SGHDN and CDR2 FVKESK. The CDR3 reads CASSQRLYTDTQYF. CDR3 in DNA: TGTGCCAGCAGCCAAAGACTGTACACAGATACGCAGTATTTT.

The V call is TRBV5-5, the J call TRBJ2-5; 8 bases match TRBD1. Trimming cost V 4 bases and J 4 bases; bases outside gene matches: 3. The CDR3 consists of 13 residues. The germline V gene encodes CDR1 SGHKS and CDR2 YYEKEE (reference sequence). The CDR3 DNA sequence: TGTGCCAGCAGCCCAGGGGGCTCAGAGACCCAGTACTTC. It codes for CASSPGGSETQYF. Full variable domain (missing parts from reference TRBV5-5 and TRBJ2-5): DAGVTQSPTHLIKTRGQQVTLRCSPISGHKSVSWYQQVLGQGPQFIFQYYEKEERGRGNFPDRFSARQFPNYSSELNVNALLLGDSALYLCASSPGGSETQYFGPGTRLLVL.

CDR3 residues: CASSFNRGSTEAFF. The CDR3 DNA reads as TGCGCCAGCAGCTTCAACAGGGGGTCCACTGAAGCTTTCTTT. The rearrangement joins TRBV5-1 to TRBJ1-1, with 8 bases lining up with TRBD1. This CDR3 region has 14 residues. Trimming took 2 bases from V and 4 from J; bases not matched to a gene: 4. In germline, CDR1 is SGHRS, CDR2 YFSETQ.

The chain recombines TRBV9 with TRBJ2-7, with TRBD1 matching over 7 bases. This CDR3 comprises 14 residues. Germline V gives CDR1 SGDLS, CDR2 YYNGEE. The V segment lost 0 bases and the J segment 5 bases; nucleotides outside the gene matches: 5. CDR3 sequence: CASSVGQGTDEQYF. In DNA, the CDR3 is TGTGCCAGCAGCGTAGGACAGGGTACGGACGAGCAGTACTTC.

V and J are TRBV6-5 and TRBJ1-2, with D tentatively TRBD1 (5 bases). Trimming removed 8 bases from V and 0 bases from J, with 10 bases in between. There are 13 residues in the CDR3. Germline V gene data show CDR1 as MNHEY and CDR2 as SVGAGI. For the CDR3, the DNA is TGTGCCAGCGGGAGGACATCTAACTATGGCTACACCTTC. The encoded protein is CASGRTSNYGYTF.

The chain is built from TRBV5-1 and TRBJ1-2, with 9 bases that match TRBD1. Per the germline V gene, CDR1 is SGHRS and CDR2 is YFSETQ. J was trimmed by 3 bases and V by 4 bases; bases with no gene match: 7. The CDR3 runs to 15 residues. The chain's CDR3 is CASSVLGDRDYGYTF. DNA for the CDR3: TGCGCCAGCAGCGTACTGGGGGACAGGGACTATGGCTACACCTTC.

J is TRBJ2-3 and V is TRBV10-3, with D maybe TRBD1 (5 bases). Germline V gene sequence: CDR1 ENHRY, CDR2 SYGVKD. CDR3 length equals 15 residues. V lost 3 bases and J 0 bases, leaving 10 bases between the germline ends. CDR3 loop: CAISDGAPSTDTQYF. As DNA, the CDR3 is TGTGCCATCAGTGATGGGGCCCCGAGCACAGATACGCAGTATTTT.

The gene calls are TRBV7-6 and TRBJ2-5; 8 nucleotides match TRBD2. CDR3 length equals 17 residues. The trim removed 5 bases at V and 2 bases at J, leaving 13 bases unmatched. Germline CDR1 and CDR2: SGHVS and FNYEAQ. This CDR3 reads CASSPRTSHLTQETQYF. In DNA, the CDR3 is TGTGCCAGCAGCCCTCGGACTAGCCATTTGACGCAAGAGACCCAGTACTTC.

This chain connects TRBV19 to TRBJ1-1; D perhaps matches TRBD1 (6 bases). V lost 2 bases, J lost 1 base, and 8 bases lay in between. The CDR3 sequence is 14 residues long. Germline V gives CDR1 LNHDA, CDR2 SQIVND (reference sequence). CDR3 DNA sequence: TGTGCCAGTAGTATACAGGGGCGGAACACTGAAGCTTTCTTT. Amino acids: CASSIQGRNTEAFF.

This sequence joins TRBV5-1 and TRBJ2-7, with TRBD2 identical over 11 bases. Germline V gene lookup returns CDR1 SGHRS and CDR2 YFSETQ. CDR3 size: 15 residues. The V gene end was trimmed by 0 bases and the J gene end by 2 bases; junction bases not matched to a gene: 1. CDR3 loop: CASSLGLAGPYEQYF. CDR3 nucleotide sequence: TGCGCCAGCAGCTTGGGACTAGCGGGACCCTACGAGCAGTACTTC.

The CDR3 loop is CASSLPLFSGSVGTNTGELFF. The DNA of the CDR3 is TGCGCCAGCAGCTTGCCTCTTTTTAGCGGGAGTGTGGGGACGAACACCGGGGAGCTGTTTTTT. The chain joins TRBV5-1 to TRBJ2-2; 9 bases agree with TRBD2. CDR3 length: 21 amino acids. V shed 1 base and J 0 bases; nucleotides not matched to a gene: 16. CDR1 SGHRS and CDR2 YFSETQ come from the germline V gene.

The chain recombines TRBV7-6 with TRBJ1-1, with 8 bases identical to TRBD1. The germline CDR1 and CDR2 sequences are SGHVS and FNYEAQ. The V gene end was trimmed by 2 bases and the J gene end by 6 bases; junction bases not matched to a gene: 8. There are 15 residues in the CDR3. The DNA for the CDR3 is TGTGCCAGCAGCTTAAGAGGACAGGGTTCGTCTGAAGCTTTCTTT. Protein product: CASSLRGQGSSEAFF.

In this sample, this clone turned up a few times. CDR3 nucleotide sequence: TGTGCCAGCAGCTTAGCGCGGGGGGATACGCAGTATTTT. It codes for CASSLARGDTQYF. This chain uses TRBV7-6 with TRBJ2-3, with TRBD2 matching over 7 bases. CDR1 is SGHVS, CDR2 FNYEAQ, per germline. V was pared by 0 bases and J by 6 bases, with 0 bases of the junction left unmatched. This CDR3 comprises 13 residues. Looking up the rest from reference TRBV7-6 and TRBJ2-3 gives the full variable domain: GAGVSQSPRYKVTKRGQDVALRCDPISGHVSLYWYRQALGQGPEFLTYFNYEAQQDKSGLPNDRFSAERPEGSISTLTIQRTEQRDSAMYRCASSLARGDTQYFGPGTRLTVL.

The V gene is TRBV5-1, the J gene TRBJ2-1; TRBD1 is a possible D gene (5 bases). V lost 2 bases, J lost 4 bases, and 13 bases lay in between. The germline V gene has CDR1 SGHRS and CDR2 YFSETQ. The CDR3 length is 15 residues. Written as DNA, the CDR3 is TGCGCCAGCAGCTTTAACGGCAGGGCGTACAATGAGCAGTTCTTC. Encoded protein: CASSFNGRAYNEQFF.

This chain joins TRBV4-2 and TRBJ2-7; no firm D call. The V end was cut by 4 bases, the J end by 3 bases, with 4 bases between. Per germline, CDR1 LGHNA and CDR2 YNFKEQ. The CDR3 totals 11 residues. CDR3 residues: CASSPGYEQYF. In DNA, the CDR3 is TGTGCCAGCAGCCCCGGCTACGAGCAGTACTTC.

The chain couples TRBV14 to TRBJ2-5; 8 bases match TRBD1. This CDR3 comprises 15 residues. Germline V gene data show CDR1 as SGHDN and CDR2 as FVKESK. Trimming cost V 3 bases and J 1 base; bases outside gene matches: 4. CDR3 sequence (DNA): TGTGCCAGCAGCCAGGGACAGGCGGCCCAAGAGACCCAGTACTTC. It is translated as CASSQGQAAQETQYF.

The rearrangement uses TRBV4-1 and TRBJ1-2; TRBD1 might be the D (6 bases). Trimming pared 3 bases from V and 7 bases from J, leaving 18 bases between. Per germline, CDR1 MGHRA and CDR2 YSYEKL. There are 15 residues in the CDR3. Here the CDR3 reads CASSHAKQGPGGYTF. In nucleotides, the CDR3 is TGCGCCAGCAGCCATGCTAAACAGGGACCAGGTGGCTACACCTTC.

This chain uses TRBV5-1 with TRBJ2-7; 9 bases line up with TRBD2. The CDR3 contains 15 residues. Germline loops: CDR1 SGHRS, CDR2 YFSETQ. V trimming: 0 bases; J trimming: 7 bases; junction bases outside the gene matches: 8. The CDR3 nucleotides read TGCGCCAGCAGCTTGGGAAATAGCGGGAGCGATGAGCAGTACTTC. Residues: CASSLGNSGSDEQYF.

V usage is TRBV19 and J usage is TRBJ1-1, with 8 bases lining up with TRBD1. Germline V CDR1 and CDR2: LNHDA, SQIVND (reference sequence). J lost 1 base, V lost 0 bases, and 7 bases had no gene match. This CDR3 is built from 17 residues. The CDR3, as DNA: TGTGCCAGTAGTATAGATCCGGGCAGGGGGCGGAACACTGAAGCTTTCTTT. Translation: CASSIDPGRGRNTEAFF. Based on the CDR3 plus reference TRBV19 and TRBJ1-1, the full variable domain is DGGITQSPKYLFRKEGQNVTLSCEQNLNHDAMYWYRQDPGQGLRLIYYSQIVNDFQKGDIAEGYSVSREKKESFPLTVTSAQKNPTAFYLCASSIDPGRGRNTEAFFGQGTRLTVV.

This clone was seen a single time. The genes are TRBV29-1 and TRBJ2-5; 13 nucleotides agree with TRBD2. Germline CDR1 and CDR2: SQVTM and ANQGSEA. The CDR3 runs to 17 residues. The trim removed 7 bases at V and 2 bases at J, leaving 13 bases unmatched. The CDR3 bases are TGCAGCGCCCACGGGACTAGCGGGGTAACCCTACAAGAGACCCAGTACTTC. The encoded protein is CSAHGTSGVTLQETQYF.